In this sample, the clone carrying this T cell receptor beta chain turned up a few times. Germline loops: CDR1 MNHNS, CDR2 SASEGT. V gave up 6 bases and J gave up 5 bases; unmatched junction bases: 8. This CDR3 is 14 amino acids long. The sample belongs to a study of blood T cell repertoires in COVID-19. Study background: COVID-19 samples from acute and convalescent phases originated in the United States, Italy and Spain. Sources were T cells, B-cell-depleted T cells, or PBMCs; the material itself was cDNA or gDNA.

In the original workflow: Researchers report that nucleated cell counts were estimated from reference gene primer amplification. TCRdb's table, derived via immunoSEQ multiplex PCR, lists solely in-frame clones and lacks some. Clonal size and the V and J genes are those of that table, whereas D and trimming came from the DNA. The sample yields roughly 140,000 clones, about 90% seen once. The V gene is TRBV6-1, the J gene TRBJ2-5, with 8 bases lining up with TRBD1. The receptor was isolated from a woman older than 75 with acute or convalescent COVID-19. Material: peripheral blood. The CDR3 nucleotides read TGTGCCAGCAGCCCGGGGACAGGTGGGGAGACCCAGTACTTC. Protein: CASSPGTGGETQYF.